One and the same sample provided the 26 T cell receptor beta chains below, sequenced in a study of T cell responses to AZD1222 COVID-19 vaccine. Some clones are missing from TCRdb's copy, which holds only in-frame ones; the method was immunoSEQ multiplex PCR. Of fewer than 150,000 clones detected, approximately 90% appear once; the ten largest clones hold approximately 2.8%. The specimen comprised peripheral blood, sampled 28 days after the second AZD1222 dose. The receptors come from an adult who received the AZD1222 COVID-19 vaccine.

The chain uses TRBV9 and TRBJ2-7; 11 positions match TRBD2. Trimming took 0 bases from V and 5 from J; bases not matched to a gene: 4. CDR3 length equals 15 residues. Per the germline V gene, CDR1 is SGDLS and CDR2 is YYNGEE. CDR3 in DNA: TGTGCCAGCAGCGTAGCTGTTAGCGGGAGGGACGAGCAGTACTTC. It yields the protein CASSVAVSGRDEQYF.

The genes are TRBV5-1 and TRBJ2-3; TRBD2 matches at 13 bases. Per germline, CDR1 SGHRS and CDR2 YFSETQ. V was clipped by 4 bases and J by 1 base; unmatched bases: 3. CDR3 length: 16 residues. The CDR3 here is CASSLGLAGRTDTQYF. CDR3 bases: TGCGCCAGCAGCCTGGGACTAGCGGGACGCACAGATACGCAGTATTTT.

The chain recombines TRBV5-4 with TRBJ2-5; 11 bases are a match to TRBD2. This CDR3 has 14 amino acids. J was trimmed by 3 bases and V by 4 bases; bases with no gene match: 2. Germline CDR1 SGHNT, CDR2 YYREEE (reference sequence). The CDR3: CASSILAGEETQYF. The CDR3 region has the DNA TGTGCCAGCAGCATACTAGCGGGGGAAGAGACCCAGTACTTC.

The CDR3 bases are TGCAGCGGGGAGGACAGGGGGCTTGAAGAGACCCAGTACTTC. Its protein is CSGEDRGLEETQYF. The rearrangement joins TRBV29-1 to TRBJ2-5, with 11 bases identical to TRBD1. Germline values: CDR1 SQVTM, CDR2 ANQGSEA. The V segment lost 7 bases and the J segment 3 bases; nucleotides outside the gene matches: 7. CDR3 length equals 14 residues. Full variable domain (rest looked up from reference TRBV29-1 and TRBJ2-5): SAVISQKPSRDICQRGTSLTIQCQVDSQVTMMFWYRQQPGQSLTLIATANQGSEATYESGFVIDKFPISRPNLTFSTLTVSNMSPEDSSIYLCSGEDRGLEETQYFGPGTRLLVL.

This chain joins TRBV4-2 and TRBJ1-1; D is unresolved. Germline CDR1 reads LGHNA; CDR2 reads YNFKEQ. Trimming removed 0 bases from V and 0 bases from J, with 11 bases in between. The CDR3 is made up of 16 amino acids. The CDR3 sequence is CASSQDFARLNTEAFF. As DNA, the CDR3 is TGTGCCAGCAGCCAAGATTTTGCCCGTTTGAACACTGAAGCTTTCTTT.

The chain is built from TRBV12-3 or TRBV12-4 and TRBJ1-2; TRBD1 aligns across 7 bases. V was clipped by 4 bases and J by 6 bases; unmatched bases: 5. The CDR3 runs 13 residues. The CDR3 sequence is CASSYQGGNGYTF. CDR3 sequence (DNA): TGTGCCAGCAGTTATCAGGGGGGGAATGGCTACACCTTC.

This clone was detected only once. Here the CDR3 reads CASSQDSPADRGQWPYNSPLHF. The CDR3 DNA is TGTGCCAGCAGCCAAGATTCCCCTGCGGACAGGGGGCAATGGCCATATAATTCACCCCTCCACTTT. The chain joins TRBV4-2 to TRBJ1-6; 11 bases map to TRBD1. After removal of 0 bases from V and 4 bases from J, the junction contained 17 bases not matched to a gene. This CDR3 region has 22 residues. Germline V gene lookup returns CDR1 LGHNA and CDR2 YNFKEQ.

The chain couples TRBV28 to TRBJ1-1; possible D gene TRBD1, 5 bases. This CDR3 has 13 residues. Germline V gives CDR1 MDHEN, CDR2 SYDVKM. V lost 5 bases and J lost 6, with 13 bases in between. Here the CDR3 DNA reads TGTGCCAGCAGTCTAGAGGGGCGACCTGAAGCTTTCTTT. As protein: CASSLEGRPEAFF.

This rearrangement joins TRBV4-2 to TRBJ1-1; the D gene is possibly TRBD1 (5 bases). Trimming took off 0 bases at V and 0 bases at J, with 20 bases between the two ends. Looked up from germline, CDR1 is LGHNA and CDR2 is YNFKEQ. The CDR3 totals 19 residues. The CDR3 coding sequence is TGTGCCAGCAGCCAAGAGTTTGGGACCCCGTCCCCCATGAACACTGAAGCTTTCTTT. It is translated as CASSQEFGTPSPMNTEAFF.

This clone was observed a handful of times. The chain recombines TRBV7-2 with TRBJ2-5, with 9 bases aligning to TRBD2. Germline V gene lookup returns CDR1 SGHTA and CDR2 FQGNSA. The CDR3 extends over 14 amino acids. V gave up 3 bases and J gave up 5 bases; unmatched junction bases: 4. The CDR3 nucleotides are TGTGCCAGCAGCTTGGCGGGAGGGCTGGAGACCCAGTACTTC. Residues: CASSLAGGLETQYF.

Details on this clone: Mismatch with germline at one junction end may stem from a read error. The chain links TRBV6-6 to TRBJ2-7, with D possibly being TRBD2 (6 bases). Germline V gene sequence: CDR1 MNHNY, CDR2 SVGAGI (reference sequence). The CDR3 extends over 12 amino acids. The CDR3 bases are TGTGCCAGCAGTTTACAGGACTACGGGCAGTACTTC. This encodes CASSLQDYGQYF.

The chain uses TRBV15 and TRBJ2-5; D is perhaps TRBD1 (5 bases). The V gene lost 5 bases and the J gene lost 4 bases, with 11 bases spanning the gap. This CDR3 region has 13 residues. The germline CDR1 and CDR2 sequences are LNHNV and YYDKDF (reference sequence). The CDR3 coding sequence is TGTGCCACCAGCTCAGGGTCATCAGAGACCCAGTACTTC. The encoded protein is CATSSGSSETQYF.

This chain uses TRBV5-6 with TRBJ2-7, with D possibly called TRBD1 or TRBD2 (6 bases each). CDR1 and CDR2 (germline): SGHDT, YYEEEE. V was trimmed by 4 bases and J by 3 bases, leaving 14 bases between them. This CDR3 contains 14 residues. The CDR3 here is CASSGGTFYYEQYF. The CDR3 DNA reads TGTGCCAGCAGCGGGGGGACATTCTACTACGAGCAGTACTTC.

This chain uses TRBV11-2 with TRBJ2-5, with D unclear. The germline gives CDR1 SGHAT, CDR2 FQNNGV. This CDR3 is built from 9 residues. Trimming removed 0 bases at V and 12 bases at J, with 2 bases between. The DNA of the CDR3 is TGTGCCAGCAGCTTAGAAGAGTACTTC. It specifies CASSLEEYF.

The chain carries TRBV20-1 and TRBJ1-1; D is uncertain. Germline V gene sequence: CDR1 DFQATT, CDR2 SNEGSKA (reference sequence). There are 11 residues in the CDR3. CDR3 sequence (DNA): TGCAGGGCCGTCTTGAACACTGAAGCTTTCTTT. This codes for CRAVLNTEAFF.

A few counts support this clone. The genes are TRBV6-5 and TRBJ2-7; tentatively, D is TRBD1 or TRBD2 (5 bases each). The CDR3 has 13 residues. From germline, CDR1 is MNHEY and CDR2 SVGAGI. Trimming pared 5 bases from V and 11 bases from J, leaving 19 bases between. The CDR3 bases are TGTGCCAGCAGTACCCAGAATCGGGACCCGAAGTACTTC. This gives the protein CASSTQNRDPKYF.

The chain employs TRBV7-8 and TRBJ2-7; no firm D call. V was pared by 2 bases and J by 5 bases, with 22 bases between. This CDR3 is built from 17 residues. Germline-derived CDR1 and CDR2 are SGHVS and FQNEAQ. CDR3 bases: TGTGCCAGCAGCTTATTCGGTTACAGCCCTCAACTTGACGAGCAGTACTTC. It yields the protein CASSLFGYSPQLDEQYF.

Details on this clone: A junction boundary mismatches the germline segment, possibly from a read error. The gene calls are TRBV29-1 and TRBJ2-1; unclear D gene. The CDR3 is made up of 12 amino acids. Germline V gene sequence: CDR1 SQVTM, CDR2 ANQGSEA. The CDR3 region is CSVEGFSLEQFF. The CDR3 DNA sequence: TGCAGCGTCGAAGGGTTCAGCCTCGAGCAGTTCTTC.

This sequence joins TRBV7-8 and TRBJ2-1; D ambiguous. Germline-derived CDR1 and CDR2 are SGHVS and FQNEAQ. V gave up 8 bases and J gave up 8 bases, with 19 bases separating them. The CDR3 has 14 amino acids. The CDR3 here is CASVDRNEIDEQFF. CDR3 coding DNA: TGTGCCAGCGTAGATCGGAACGAGATCGATGAGCAGTTCTTC.

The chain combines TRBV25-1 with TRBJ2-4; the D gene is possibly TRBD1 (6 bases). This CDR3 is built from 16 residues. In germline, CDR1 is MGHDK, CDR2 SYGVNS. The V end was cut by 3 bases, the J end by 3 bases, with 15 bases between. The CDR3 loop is CASSEGAGANKNIQYF. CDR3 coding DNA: TGTGCCAGCAGTGAGGGGGCGGGCGCGAACAAAAACATTCAGTACTTC.

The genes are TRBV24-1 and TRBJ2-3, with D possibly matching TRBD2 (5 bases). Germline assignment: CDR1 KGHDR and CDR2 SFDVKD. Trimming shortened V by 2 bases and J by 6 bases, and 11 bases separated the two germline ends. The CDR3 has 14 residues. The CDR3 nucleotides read TGTGCCACCAGTGATTGGACTGTAGGGGATACGCAGTATTTT. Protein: CATSDWTVGDTQYF.

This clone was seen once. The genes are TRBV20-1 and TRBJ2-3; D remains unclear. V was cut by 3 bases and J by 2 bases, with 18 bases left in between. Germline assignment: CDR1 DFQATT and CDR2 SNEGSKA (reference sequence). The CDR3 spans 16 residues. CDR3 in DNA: TGCAGTGCTAGTAGTAGGGCCCGAACTACCACAGATACGCAGTATTTT. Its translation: CSASSRARTTTDTQYF.

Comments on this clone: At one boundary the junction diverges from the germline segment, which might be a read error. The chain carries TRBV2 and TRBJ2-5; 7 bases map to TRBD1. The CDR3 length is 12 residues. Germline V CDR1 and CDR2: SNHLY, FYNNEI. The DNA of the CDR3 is TGTGCCAGCAGTGAGGTCCCCACGGGACAGCACTTC. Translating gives CASSEVPTGQHF.

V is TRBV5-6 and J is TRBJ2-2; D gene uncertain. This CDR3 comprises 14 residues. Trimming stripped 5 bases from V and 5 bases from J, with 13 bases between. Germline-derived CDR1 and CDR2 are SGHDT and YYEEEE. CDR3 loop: CASRTGLGTGELFF. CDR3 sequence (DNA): TGTGCCAGCAGAACCGGCCTAGGGACCGGGGAGCTGTTTTTT.

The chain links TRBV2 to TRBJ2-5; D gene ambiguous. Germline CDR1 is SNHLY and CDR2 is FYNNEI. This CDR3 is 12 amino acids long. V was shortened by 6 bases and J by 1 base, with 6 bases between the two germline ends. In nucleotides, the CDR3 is TGTGCCAGCAGGTTGATCCAAGAGACCCAGTACTTC. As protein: CASRLIQETQYF.

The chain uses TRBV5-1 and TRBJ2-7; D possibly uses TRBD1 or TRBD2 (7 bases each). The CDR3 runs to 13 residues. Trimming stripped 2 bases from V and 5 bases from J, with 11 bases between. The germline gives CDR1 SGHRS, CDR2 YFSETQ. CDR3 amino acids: CASSFQGGDEQYF. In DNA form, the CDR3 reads TGCGCCAGCAGCTTCCAGGGGGGGGACGAGCAGTACTTC.